This entry lists 30 T cell receptor beta chains sequenced from one sample in a study of blood T cells in healthy people across ages. PCR was performed a second time for about 7 to 12 cycles using a sample-barcoded 5' primer and a J-beta primer mix. TCRdb itself ran the 5' RACE reads through MiXCR, one entry per CDR3 protein. The profile shows around 800,000 distinct CDR3 sequences, about a quarter of them singletons. These same records also appear under a second study, on T cells of mothers and their children.

Sequencing was carried out using blood. The origin of the receptors is a boy younger than 18 in good health.

This clonotype was found a few times. At one end, the junction sequence differs from germline, possibly due to a read error. The chain recombines TRBV28 with TRBJ1-2; D remains unclear. The CDR3 consists of 12 residues. Germline CDR1 is MDHEN and CDR2 is SYDVKM. CDR3 in amino acids: CAGSGPNYGYTF. In nucleotides, the CDR3 is TGTGCCGGCAGCGGGCCAAACTACGGCTACACCTTC.

J is TRBJ1-2 and V is TRBV12-3 or TRBV12-4; TRBD1 matches 8 bases. CDR3 size: 13 residues. The V segment lost 3 bases and the J segment 5 bases; nucleotides outside the gene matches: 2. The CDR3 bases are TGTGCCAGCAGTTTCCACAGGGGGTATGGCTACACCTTC. Protein sequence: CASSFHRGYGYTF.

J is TRBJ1-1 and V is TRBV5-1; TRBD1 is a possible D gene (5 bases). V was pared by 0 bases and J by 8 bases, with 11 bases between. Per germline, CDR1 SGHRS and CDR2 YFSETQ. The CDR3 is made up of 13 amino acids. The chain's CDR3 is CASSLVSGSEAFF. CDR3 coding DNA: TGCGCCAGCAGCTTGGTCTCAGGGTCGGAAGCTTTCTTT. The full variable domain, completed using reference TRBV5-1 and TRBJ1-1, is KAGVTQTPRYLIKTRGQQVTLSCSPISGHRSVSWYQQTPGQGLQFLFEYFSETQRNKGNFPGRFSGRQFSNSRSEMNVSTLELGDSALYLCASSLVSGSEAFFGQGTRLTVV.

Only a few counts were recorded for this clonotype. The chain is built from TRBV25-1 and TRBJ2-1; 14 nucleotides line up with TRBD2. V trimming: 8 bases; J trimming: 12 bases; junction bases outside the gene matches: 6. Germline CDR1 is MGHDK and CDR2 is SYGVNS. This CDR3 has 13 residues. CDR3 residues: CASCGTSGGRQFF. The CDR3 DNA reads TGTGCCAGCTGCGGGACTAGCGGGGGTCGGCAGTTCTTC.

This clonotype was seen more than once but under ten times. The chain employs TRBV7-9 and TRBJ1-2; 8 bases are shared with TRBD1. V dropped 2 bases and J dropped 6; count of bases not matched to a gene: 5. The CDR3 consists of 14 residues. CDR1 and CDR2 (germline): SEHNR, FQNEAQ (reference sequence). CDR3 protein: CASSLRQGANGYTF. The CDR3 nucleotides read TGTGCCAGCAGCTTAAGGCAGGGGGCAAATGGCTACACCTTC.

This clonotype was counted only a few times. The chain joins TRBV29-1 to TRBJ2-7; TRBD2 might be the D (5 bases). V was trimmed by 4 bases and J by 0 bases, leaving 13 bases between them. The CDR3 consists of 14 residues. The germline V gene encodes CDR1 SQVTM and CDR2 ANQGSEA. The CDR3 DNA follows: TGCAGCGTTGCGAGTAGCGCCAGCTCCTACGAGCAGTACTTC. The encoded protein is CSVASSASSYEQYF.

The chain couples TRBV2 to TRBJ2-5, with D maybe TRBD1 (6 bases). The CDR3 covers 14 residues. CDR1 is SNHLY and CDR2 is FYNNEI in the germline V gene. Trimming took off 6 bases at V and 2 bases at J, with 13 bases between the two ends. CDR3 sequence: CASSAGQLQETQYF. The CDR3 DNA is TGTGCCAGCAGCGCTGGACAGCTTCAAGAGACCCAGTACTTC.

The chain joins TRBV2 to TRBJ2-1; 8 bases are shared with TRBD2. Losses at the gene ends were 6 bases for V and 0 bases for J; bases not matched to a gene: 19. This CDR3 has 20 amino acids. Germline assignment: CDR1 SNHLY and CDR2 FYNNEI. This CDR3 reads CASSFSKAELAVSSYNEQFF. CDR3 nucleotides: TGTGCCAGCAGCTTTTCGAAAGCGGAACTAGCGGTAAGCTCCTACAATGAGCAGTTCTTC.

This clonotype was picked up a small number of times. V usage is TRBV11-2 and J usage is TRBJ1-5; D unclear. The V gene lost 0 bases and the J gene lost 11 bases, with 8 bases spanning the gap. Germline values: CDR1 SGHAT, CDR2 FQNNGV. The CDR3 sequence is 12 residues long. The CDR3 region is CASSLDGRSQHF. The CDR3 DNA reads TGTGCCAGCAGCTTAGATGGGAGATCCCAGCATTTT.

The chain couples TRBV11-2 to TRBJ2-6; weak D call: TRBD2 (5 bases). Germline V gene lookup returns CDR1 SGHAT and CDR2 FQNNGV. There are 16 residues in the CDR3. The V and J ends lost 0 bases and 2 bases respectively, with 8 bases between them. The CDR3 reads CASSLDRGAGANVLTF. CDR3 coding DNA: TGTGCCAGCAGCTTAGATCGGGGTGCTGGGGCCAACGTCCTGACTTTC.

The CDR3 region has the DNA TGTGCCAGCAGCTTCCGACAGGGACTCAGGGCTAATGAAAAACTGTTTTTT. This gives the protein CASSFRQGLRANEKLFF. V is TRBV7-8 and J is TRBJ1-4; 7 bases are a match to TRBD1. This CDR3 contains 17 residues. V was pared by 3 bases and J by 3 bases, with 10 bases of the junction left unmatched. Germline CDR1 reads SGHVS; CDR2 reads FQNEAQ.

The DNA for the CDR3 is TGTGCCAGCAGCTTAGTAGGGACTATCCAAGAGACCCAGTACTTC. This gives the protein CASSLVGTIQETQYF. The chain combines TRBV7-8 with TRBJ2-5; 7 nucleotides align to TRBD2. This CDR3 contains 15 residues. Germline values: CDR1 SGHVS, CDR2 FQNEAQ. V dropped 1 base and J dropped 1; count of bases not matched to a gene: 3. Variable domain in full (rest from reference TRBV7-8 and TRBJ2-5): GAGVSQSPRYKVAKRGQDVALRCDPISGHVSLFWYQQALGQGPEFLTYFQNEAQLDKSGLPSDRFFAERPEGSVSTLKIQRTQQEDSAVYLCASSLVGTIQETQYFGPGTRLLVL.

The chain carries TRBV20-1 and TRBJ2-5, with D tentatively TRBD2 (6 bases). Matching the DNA end better, TRBJ2-7 makes the J call doubtful. Per germline, CDR1 DFQATT and CDR2 SNEGSKA (reference sequence). This CDR3 contains 15 residues. Here the CDR3 reads CSARASGVRSYEQYF. CDR3 sequence (DNA): TGCAGTGCTAGAGCTTCGGGGGTACGTTCCTACGAGCAGTACTTC.

This clonotype turned up a few times. One end of the junction does not line up with germline, which may come from a read error. V and J are TRBV7-7 and TRBJ2-5; the D is unclear. Germline CDR1 reads SSHAT; CDR2 reads FNYEAQ (reference sequence). The CDR3 has 16 residues. CDR3 region: CASSLDPSVSPETQYF. CDR3 bases: TGTGCTAGCAGCTTAGACCCCTCAGTTTCCCCAGAGACCCAGTACTTC.

The V gene is TRBV6-5, the J gene TRBJ2-6, with a tentative D call TRBD2 (5 bases). The CDR3 runs 16 residues. With 6 bases removed from V and 1 base from J, the gap between germline ends came to 13 bases. Per the germline V gene, CDR1 is MNHEY and CDR2 is SVGAGI. CDR3 coding DNA: TGTGCCAGCAGGGACTCTGGAAAGTCTGGGGCCAACGTCCTGACTTTC. This sequence encodes CASRDSGKSGANVLTF.

In this sample, this clonotype turned up a few times. The chain recombines TRBV11-2 with TRBJ2-1, with D maybe TRBD2 (6 bases). The V end was cut by 5 bases, the J end by 3 bases, with 26 bases between. Germline V gives CDR1 SGHAT, CDR2 FQNNGV. This CDR3 spans 19 amino acids. This CDR3 reads CASSTRTKVAAEVYNEQFF. The CDR3 DNA reads as TGTGCCAGCAGCACCCGGACTAAGGTAGCCGCAGAAGTCTACAATGAGCAGTTCTTC.

The chain uses TRBV12-3 or TRBV12-4 and TRBJ2-1; D is perhaps TRBD2 (6 bases). V was cut by 5 bases and J by 10 bases, with 12 bases left in between. This CDR3 has 12 residues. The chain's CDR3 is CASSNNGLEQFF. The CDR3 DNA sequence: TGTGCCAGCAGTAATAATGGACTAGAGCAGTTCTTC.

This chain uses TRBV7-9 with TRBJ1-2; D is uncertain. The V end was cut by 1 base, the J end by 6 bases, with 15 bases between. The germline V gene encodes CDR1 SEHNR and CDR2 FQNEAQ (reference sequence). CDR3 length equals 15 residues. CDR3 amino acids: CASSLGRGKEHGYTF. The CDR3 bases are TGTGCCAGCAGCTTAGGAAGAGGAAAGGAGCATGGCTACACCTTC. Full variable domain (missing parts from reference TRBV7-9 and TRBJ1-2): DTGVSQNPRHKITKRGQNVTFRCDPISEHNRLYWYRQTLGQGPEFLTYFQNEAQLEKSRLLSDRFSAERPKGSFSTLEIQRTEQGDSAMYLCASSLGRGKEHGYTFGSGTRLTVV.

V and J are TRBV28 and TRBJ1-2; D is uncertain. CDR1 MDHEN and CDR2 SYDVKM come from the germline V gene. Trimming pared 4 bases from V and 3 bases from J, leaving 6 bases between. The CDR3 totals 12 residues. CDR3 in amino acids: CASSSRYYGYTF. DNA for the CDR3: TGTGCCAGCAGTTCCAGATACTATGGCTACACCTTC.

This clonotype was counted between two and nine times. V usage is TRBV21-1 and J usage is TRBJ1-2; TRBD1, the table's D call, was not compared with the DNA. TRBV21-1 is a pseudogene. This CDR3 region has 17 residues. As DNA, the CDR3 is TGTGCCAGCAGCAAAGAGCCGAACAGGGCAATAGACTATGGCTACACCTTC. It yields the protein CASSKEPNRAIDYGYTF.

This clonotype has a handful of counts. V and J are TRBV2 and TRBJ1-2; D gene unclear. The V gene's germline CDR1 is SNHLY and CDR2 FYNNEI. CDR3 length: 14 amino acids. The V end was cut by 9 bases, the J end by 2 bases, with 16 bases between. This CDR3 reads CARGVLGRNYGYTF. DNA of the CDR3: TGTGCCAGAGGCGTATTGGGCAGGAACTATGGCTACACCTTC.

This clonotype was recorded a few times. The rearrangement joins TRBV2 to TRBJ1-1; D not certain. V lost 10 bases, J lost 1 base, and 13 bases lay in between. Germline CDR1 SNHLY, CDR2 FYNNEI. The CDR3 has 13 amino acids. The CDR3 DNA follows: TGTGCCACAGCCGCAGGATGGAACACTGAAGCTTTCTTT. It specifies CATAAGWNTEAFF.

The rearrangement uses TRBV5-5 and TRBJ1-2, with a weak D call TRBD1 (6 bases). The CDR3 spans 17 residues. Germline assignment: CDR1 SGHKS and CDR2 YYEKEE (reference sequence). Trimming removed 0 bases from V and 4 bases from J, with 19 bases in between. The CDR3 DNA is TGTGCCAGCAGCTTGGCTGAGGGGGGGCTAAACTTCTATGGCTACACCTTC. Translated: CASSLAEGGLNFYGYTF. Filled out from reference TRBV5-5 and TRBJ1-2, the complete variable domain reads DAGVTQSPTHLIKTRGQQVTLRCSPISGHKSVSWYQQVLGQGPQFIFQYYEKEERGRGNFPDRFSARQFPNYSSELNVNALLLGDSALYLCASSLAEGGLNFYGYTFGSGTRLTVV.

The chain joins TRBV4-2 to TRBJ2-5, with 9 bases identical to TRBD2. Germline loops: CDR1 LGHNA, CDR2 YNFKEQ. The CDR3 covers 17 residues. The V and J ends lost 1 base and 2 bases, in that order; junction bases with no gene match: 8. CDR3 DNA: TGTGCCAGCAGCCAAGCCGGGACTAGCCCTTTTCAAGAGACCCAGTACTTC. As protein: CASSQAGTSPFQETQYF.

Ten or more counts support this clonotype. The J gene is TRBJ2-5, the V gene TRBV20-1; possible D gene TRBD1, 5 bases. Germline V gene lookup returns CDR1 DFQATT and CDR2 SNEGSKA (reference sequence). This CDR3 is 11 amino acids long. Trimming shortened V by 3 bases and J by 5 bases, and 7 bases separated the two germline ends. CDR3 bases: TGCAGTGCTAGGGGGCGGGAGACCCAGTACTTC. This sequence encodes CSARGRETQYF.

This clonotype appeared a few times. The V call is TRBV7-8, the J call TRBJ2-5; the match to TRBD2 covers 8 bases. Near its end, the DNA agrees better with TRBJ2-7, so the J call may be wrong. Germline CDR1 and CDR2: SGHVS and FQNEAQ. The length of the CDR3 is 16 residues. CDR3 loop: CASSLEAGGAMYEQYF. Here the CDR3 DNA reads TGTGCCAGCAGCCTAGAGGCGGGGGGCGCAATGTACGAGCAGTACTTC.

This clonotype was detected only a few times. V is TRBV28 and J is TRBJ2-5; 13 positions match TRBD2. V was clipped by 7 bases and J by 4 bases; unmatched bases: 12. The CDR3 has 17 residues. Germline values: CDR1 MDHEN, CDR2 SYDVKM. CDR3 sequence: CASTYRTSGGWGETQYF. The CDR3 coding sequence is TGTGCCAGCACTTATAGGACTAGCGGGGGCTGGGGAGAGACCCAGTACTTC.

V and J are TRBV9 and TRBJ2-5; D not resolved. CDR1 SGDLS and CDR2 YYNGEE come from the germline V gene. Trimming pared 5 bases from V and 4 bases from J, leaving 9 bases between. The CDR3 loop spans 12 amino acids. CDR3 nucleotides: TGTGCCAGCAGTTCCGCGAGAGAGACCCAGTACTTC. This sequence encodes CASSSARETQYF.

The chain links TRBV6-5 to TRBJ1-4, with no clear D. CDR1 and CDR2 from the germline V gene are MNHEY and SVGAGI. The CDR3 loop spans 15 amino acids. V lost 7 bases, J lost 0 bases, and 12 bases lay in between. CDR3 sequence: CASTPPGSTNEKLFF. CDR3 nucleotides: TGTGCCAGCACTCCCCCGGGATCAACTAATGAAAAACTGTTTTTT.

The chain combines TRBV5-1 with TRBJ2-7; D is uncertain. V was shortened by 4 bases and J by 7 bases, with 12 bases between the two germline ends. Germline CDR1 is SGHRS and CDR2 is YFSETQ. This CDR3 region has 12 residues. CDR3 DNA sequence: TGCGCCAGCAGCCGCAGAGACGGGGAGCAGTACTTC. It yields the protein CASSRRDGEQYF.